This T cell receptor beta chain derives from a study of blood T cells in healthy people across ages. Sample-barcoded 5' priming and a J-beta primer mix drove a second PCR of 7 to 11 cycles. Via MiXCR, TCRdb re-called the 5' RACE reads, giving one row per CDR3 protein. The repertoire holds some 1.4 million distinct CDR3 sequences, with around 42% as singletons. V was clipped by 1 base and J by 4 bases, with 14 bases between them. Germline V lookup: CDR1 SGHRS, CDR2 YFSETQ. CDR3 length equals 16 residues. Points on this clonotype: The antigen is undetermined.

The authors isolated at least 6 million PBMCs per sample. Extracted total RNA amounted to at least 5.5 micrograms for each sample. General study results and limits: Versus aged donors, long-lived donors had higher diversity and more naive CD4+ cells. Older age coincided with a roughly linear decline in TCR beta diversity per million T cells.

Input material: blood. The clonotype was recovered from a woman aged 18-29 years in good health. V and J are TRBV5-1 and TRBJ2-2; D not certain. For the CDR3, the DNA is TGCGCCAGCAGCTTGTCAGTGACACCTATCACCGGGGAGCTGTTTTTT. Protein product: CASSLSVTPITGELFF.